This T cell receptor beta chain was found in a study of T cells after yellow fever vaccination. This clonotype was counted between two and nine times. Its matching antigen is unknown. The CDR3 runs 12 residues. Germline CDR1 DFQATT, CDR2 SNEGSKA (reference sequence). V was pared by 0 bases and J by 8 bases, with 8 bases between. General study findings and limits: Most clones from primary vaccination were detected again post-booster (around 95% CD4, 88% CD8).

Synthesis of TCR cDNA relied on 5'RACE template switching, which attached a universal primer site and UMIs. Via MiXCR, TCRdb re-called the 5' RACE reads, giving one row per CDR3 protein. The sample holds about 260,000 distinct CDR3 sequences; 3.6% are singletons and the top ten take around 20%. The sample here was PBMCs, taken 15 days after the yellow fever booster vaccination. This TCR derives from a man aged 18 to 29 who received the YFV17D yellow fever vaccine. V gene TRBV20-1 combines with J gene TRBJ2-1, with unresolved D. The CDR3 region has the DNA TGCAGTGCTAGAGATTATAGGTATGAGCAGTTCTTC. Residues: CSARDYRYEQFF.